The TCR beta chain described here comes from a study of CD8 T cells in Susac syndrome. In the study overall: Patients with Susac syndrome, at blood draw, were therapy-naive, on corticosteroids, or on intravenous immunoglobulin alone.

RNA was extracted with the RNeasy kit, and a quantity of about 0.5 to 1 ug was reverse transcribed using random hexamers. Amplification of the TCR beta CDR3 was carried out by immunoSEQ multiplex PCR, which spanned a total of 54 Vbeta and 13 Jbeta segments. From the immunoSEQ multiplex PCR reads, TCRdb called clonotypes with MiXCR, one entry per CDR3 protein. The top ten hold around 0.41% of the sample, which has roughly 84,000 distinct CDR3 sequences, approximately 96% seen once. From germline, CDR1 is MNHEY and CDR2 SMNVEV (reference sequence). Trimming shortened V by 4 bases and J by 4 bases, and 8 bases separated the two germline ends. The CDR3 is 13 residues long. On this clonotype itself: Its specificity is not known.

Study-level points and caveats: Detection of Susac-specific public clones gave some 15 in total CD8+ repertoires and roughly 5 in CD8+ TEMRA repertoires.

This TCR was recovered from a human donor with Susac syndrome. The genes are TRBV27 and TRBJ1-5, with D possibly TRBD1 on 5 matching bases. The sequenced material came from CD8+ T cells from PBMCs. CDR3 sequence: CASSSGPNQPQHF. The CDR3, as DNA: TGTGCCAGCAGTTCGGGACCGAATCAGCCCCAGCATTTT.